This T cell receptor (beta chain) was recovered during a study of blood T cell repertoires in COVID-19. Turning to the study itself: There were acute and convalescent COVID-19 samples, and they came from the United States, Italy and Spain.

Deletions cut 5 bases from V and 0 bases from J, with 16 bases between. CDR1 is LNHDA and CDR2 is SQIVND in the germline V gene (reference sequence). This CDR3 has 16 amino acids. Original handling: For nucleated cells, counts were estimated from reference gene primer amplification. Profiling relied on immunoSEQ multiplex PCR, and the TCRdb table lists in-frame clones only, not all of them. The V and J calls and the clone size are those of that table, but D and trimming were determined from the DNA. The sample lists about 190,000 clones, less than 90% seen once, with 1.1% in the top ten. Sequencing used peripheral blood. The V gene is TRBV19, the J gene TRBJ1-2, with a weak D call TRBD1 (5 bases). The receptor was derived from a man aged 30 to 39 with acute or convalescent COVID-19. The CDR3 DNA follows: TGTGCCAGTAGTCGGGGGGACCGCCCAACTAACTATGGCTACACCTTC. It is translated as CASSRGDRPTNYGYTF.